The 13 T cell receptor beta chains in this list originate from one sample, sequenced in a study of response to subunit inactivated influenza vaccine. TCRdb analysed the RT-PCR reads with MiXCR anew, one entry per CDR3 protein. In the table there are a few hundred thousand distinct CDR3 sequences, over 9.5% of which are singletons. The source was PBMCs from blood, collected around seven weeks after vaccination. The receptors were sampled from a man in his fifties or sixties who received an inactivated influenza vaccine.

This clonotype appeared many times. The chain combines TRBV20-1 with TRBJ2-3, with D perhaps TRBD2 (6 bases). Per the germline V gene, CDR1 is DFQATT and CDR2 is SNEGSKA (reference sequence). The CDR3 has 14 amino acids. The germline V and J ends were trimmed by 6 bases and 0 bases, with 13 bases remaining between them. CDR3 in DNA: TGCAGTGCGGTAGCGGTTACTAGCACAGATACGCAGTATTTT. Protein sequence: CSAVAVTSTDTQYF.

A note on this clonotype: This may be a read error, as it is one base from a much larger clone. The chain joins TRBV20-1 to TRBJ2-5; TRBD2 aligns across 9 bases. CDR3 size: 15 residues. Germline V lookup: CDR1 DFQATT, CDR2 SNEGSKA (reference sequence). The CDR3 region has the DNA TGCAATGCTAGAGGGACGGCGGGGGGGCAAGAGACCCAGTACTTC. It codes for CNARGTAGGQETQYF.

The chain uses TRBV5-1 and TRBJ2-3; either TRBD1 or TRBD2 may supply D (5 bases each). V was trimmed by 4 bases and J by 1 base, leaving 16 bases between them. There are 16 residues in the CDR3. Germline V gene lookup returns CDR1 SGHRS and CDR2 YFSETQ. In DNA, the CDR3 is TGCGCCAGCAGCCAACACAGCCTGGGGGGCACAGATACGCAGTATTTT. Translation gives CASSQHSLGGTDTQYF.

This rearrangement joins TRBV12-3 or TRBV12-4 to TRBJ1-4; D unclear. Trimming left V 1 base short and J 8 bases short, with 8 bases between. There are 13 residues in the CDR3. The CDR3 nucleotides are TGTGCCAGCAGTTTAGTACCCAGAGAAAAACTGTTTTTT. Translated, it gives CASSLVPREKLFF.

In this sample, this clonotype turned up once. The genes are TRBV19 and TRBJ2-3; no clear D. This CDR3 region has 13 residues. Trimming pared 9 bases from V and 4 bases from J, leaving 14 bases between. Germline CDR1 reads LNHDA; CDR2 reads SQIVND (reference sequence). The CDR3: CASASSSPDTQYF. CDR3 in DNA: TGTGCCAGCGCGTCTTCTTCTCCAGATACGCAGTATTTT.

The V gene is TRBV21-1, the J gene TRBJ2-3. TRBV21-1 is described as a pseudogene. The CDR3 extends over 14 amino acids. The CDR3 spells CASGKRRDTDTQYF. The CDR3 coding sequence is TGTGCCAGCGGCAAACGACGCGACACAGATACGCAGTATTTT.

The chain couples TRBV28 to TRBJ2-7; D remains ambiguous. The CDR3 covers 12 residues. The germline V gene encodes CDR1 MDHEN and CDR2 SYDVKM. Trimming took off 7 bases at V and 0 bases at J, with 7 bases between the two ends. The CDR3 sequence: CASTSDSYEQYF. The CDR3 nucleotides are TGTGCCAGCACGAGCGACTCCTACGAGCAGTACTTC.

This clonotype was picked up a small number of times. This rearrangement joins TRBV20-1 to TRBJ2-1; perhaps TRBD2 as D (5 bases). With 6 bases removed from V and 0 bases from J, the gap between germline ends came to 15 bases. CDR1 DFQATT and CDR2 SNEGSKA come from the germline V gene (reference sequence). The CDR3 runs 15 residues. CDR3 DNA sequence: TGCAGTGCCTCTCCCGGGAAGAGCTCCTACAATGAGCAGTTCTTC. Translation: CSASPGKSSYNEQFF.

This clonotype was observed many times. The chain links TRBV6-2 or TRBV6-3 to TRBJ2-1; 9 bases line up with TRBD2. V gave up 8 bases and J gave up 3 bases; unmatched junction bases: 2. The CDR3 is made up of 13 amino acids. CDR1 is MNHEY, CDR2 SVGEGT, per germline. CDR3 in amino acids: CASASGIYNEQFF. The CDR3 nucleotides are TGTGCCAGCGCTAGCGGGATCTACAATGAGCAGTTCTTC.

This chain links TRBV12-3 or TRBV12-4 with TRBJ1-3; 7 positions agree with TRBD1. Trimming cost V 6 bases and J 0 bases; bases outside gene matches: 8. The CDR3 extends over 16 amino acids. In nucleotides, the CDR3 is TGTGCCAGCAGCCTTGGGACAGCGGGCTCTGGAAACACCATATATTTT. Translating gives CASSLGTAGSGNTIYF.

In nucleotides, the CDR3 is TGTGCCAGCAGCCACGGACTAGCGGGGGGTACGGCCAAAAACATTCAGTACTTC. Residues: CASSHGLAGGTAKNIQYF. The V call is TRBV3-1, the J call TRBJ2-4, with 14 bases identical to TRBD2. The CDR3 is 18 residues long. Germline-derived CDR1 and CDR2 are LGHDT and YNNKEL (reference sequence). The V segment lost 3 bases and the J segment 1 base; nucleotides outside the gene matches: 5.

This clonotype showed up many times. The chain recombines TRBV7-6 with TRBJ1-4; D is ambiguous. The V and J ends lost 0 bases and 3 bases respectively, with 5 bases between them. This CDR3 region has 14 residues. The V gene's germline CDR1 is SGHVS and CDR2 FNYEAQ. CDR3 nucleotides: TGTGCCAGCAGCTTAGCGCCTTCTAATGAAAAACTGTTTTTT. It yields the protein CASSLAPSNEKLFF.

The chain recombines TRBV3-1 with TRBJ2-5, with unresolved D. CDR3 length: 14 residues. Per germline, CDR1 LGHDT and CDR2 YNNKEL (reference sequence). Trimming cost V 5 bases and J 2 bases, with 12 bases left between them. The DNA of the CDR3 is TGTGCCAGCAGCTCCTCAGGCAGGCAAGAGACCCAGTACTTC. It specifies CASSSSGRQETQYF.